This TCR beta chain was sequenced during a study of T-cell reconstitution after alpha-beta-depleted transplantation in children. General study results and limits: About two months after transplant, alpha-beta T cells reportedly came from several hundred expanded graft clones. In some patients, recipient T cells and intrathymic progenitors surviving conditioning explained high day-60 diversity. Newly produced T cells mostly accounted for T-cell counts and diversity one year post-transplant.

Notes on this clonotype: Antigen specificity is unknown.

For TCRbeta, the library was prepared with unique molecular identifiers. TCRdb independently ran MiXCR on the PCR reads; one entry per CDR3 protein. The sample contains 300,000 to 400,000 distinct CDR3 sequences, about a sixth of which appear only once. The CDR3 is made up of 15 amino acids. From germline, CDR1 is SQVTM and CDR2 ANQGSEA. V shed 7 bases and J 6 bases; nucleotides not matched to a gene: 13. The rearrangement uses TRBV29-1 and TRBJ2-1, with 9 nucleotides matching TRBD1. The TCR sequence derives from a male patient aged 2 to 9 who had a stem cell transplant for acute lymphoblastic leukemia, so the T cells may come from the graft donor. This specimen was PBMCs, mostly from graft donor cells, taken 360 days after TCRalphabeta/CD19-depleted stem cell transplant. The CDR3, as DNA: TGCAGCGCTGCCCCGGGGACAGGGTATGTCAATGAGCAGTTCTTC. Protein product: CSAAPGTGYVNEQFF.